The entry below describes one T cell receptor beta chain. The sample belongs to a study of response to subunit inactivated influenza vaccine. Between the trimmed V and J ends, which lost 0 bases and 2 bases, there was a span of 12 bases. In germline, CDR1 is DFQATT, CDR2 SNEGSKA (reference sequence). This CDR3 has 15 amino acids. TCRdb called the RT-PCR reads again in MiXCR, with one record for every CDR3 protein. The table lists hundreds of thousands of distinct CDR3 sequences, around 11% of them singletons. The sample was also reused in another study, on T cells expressing NK-cell markers. From that second work: With UMIs, 5'RACE template switching was used to make TCR beta cDNA. In a handful of donors, dominant NKG2C+ clonotypes were roughly 1.0-8% of CD8+ T cells. Several donors' CD3+CD56-NKG2C+ cells were dominated by the same clonotypes. HCMV specificity was not established for the expanded NKG2C+ T cell clones.

This clonotype originated in a man aged 50-60 years who received an inactivated influenza vaccine. This chain joins TRBV20-1 and TRBJ2-3; maybe TRBD2 (5 bases). The specimen comprised PBMCs from blood, sampled on the day of vaccination. The DNA of the CDR3 is TGCAGTGCTAGAGAGCCAGCGGTATTCACAGATACGCAGTATTTT. Translated, it gives CSAREPAVFTDTQYF.